The rows below give T cell receptor beta chains drawn from one sample of a study of radiotherapy plus CTLA-4 blockade in lung cancer. Libraries were prepared by immunoSEQ multiplex PCR; TCRdb keeps only in-frame clonotypes and omits some of them. Counted here are 100,000 to 150,000 clones, around 90% occurring once; the ten biggest clones make up 6.9%. Sample: peripheral blood, taken from a patient treated with radiotherapy plus ipilimumab. Every receptor here comes from a human donor with non-small cell lung cancer that progressed on radiotherapy plus ipilimumab. The CDR3 runs from the conserved cysteine through the conserved F or W. A D gene is named only where the DNA matches it firmly. Clone size appears in some rows only: once, few, many, or a class for an expanded clone.

clone_size,v_call,d_call,j_call,cdr3_aa,cdr3_nt
.,TRBV6-5,.,TRBJ1-1,CASSHRDKNTEAFF,TGTGCCAGCAGCCACCGGGACAAGAACACTGAAGCTTTCTTT
.,TRBV19,.,TRBJ1-4,CASSKTREGKLFF,TGTGCCAGTAGTAAAACTCGTGAGGGAAAACTGTTTTTT
.,TRBV6-6,.,TRBJ2-7,CASSYVGRQSSYEQYF,TGTGCCAGCAGTTACGTTGGGCGGCAGAGCTCCTACGAGCAGTACTTC
.,TRBV7-8,.,TRBJ1-4,CASSLYIRLNEKLFF,TGTGCCAGCAGCTTATATATAAGGCTAAATGAAAAACTGTTTTTT
.,TRBV6-1,.,TRBJ2-5,CASSALGLIQETQYF,TGTGCCAGCAGTGCGCTCGGGCTAATCCAAGAGACCCAGTACTTC
.,TRBV4-2,TRBD1,TRBJ2-1,CASSQDILGQAAGNEQFF,TGTGCCAGCAGCCAAGATATTTTGGGACAGGCGGCGGGGAATGAGCAGTTCTTC
once,TRBV5-1,TRBD2,TRBJ2-7,CASSFTSGASYEQYF,TGCGCCAGCAGCTTTACTAGCGGGGCATCCTACGAGCAGTACTTC
.,TRBV2,.,TRBJ2-5,CASSRGRETQYF,TGTGCCAGCAGTCGGGGACGGGAGACCCAGTACTTC
.,TRBV7-8,.,TRBJ2-5,CASSLALGETQYF,TGTGCCAGCAGCTTAGCTCTGGGGGAGACCCAGTACTTC
few,TRBV11-2,TRBD1,TRBJ1-2,CASSLNLGGQHYGYTF,TGTGCCAGCAGCTTAAACCTTGGGGGACAGCACTATGGCTACACCTTC
.,TRBV18,TRBD2,TRBJ2-7,CASSPGTSGKTYEQYF,TGTGCCAGCTCACCTGGGACTAGCGGAAAAACCTACGAGCAGTACTTC
.,TRBV6-5,TRBD1,TRBJ2-7,CASSTLGQGLGEQYF,TGTGCCAGCAGTACTCTTGGACAGGGTCTGGGCGAGCAGTACTTC
.,TRBV6-6,TRBD2,TRBJ2-1,CASSKRTSGEGGEQFF,TGTGCCAGCAGTAAAAGGACTAGCGGGGAGGGCGGTGAGCAGTTCTTC
.,TRBV7-9,.,TRBJ2-5,CASSLVARARETQYF,TGTGCCAGCAGCTTAGTGGCGAGGGCGAGGGAGACCCAGTACTTC
.,TRBV9,.,TRBJ1-1,CASSPSTWGTEAFF,TGTGCCAGCAGCCCCTCGACGTGGGGGACTGAAGCTTTCTTT
few,TRBV20-1,.,TRBJ2-1,CSALYNEQFF,TGCAGTGCTTTATACAATGAGCAGTTCTTC
.,TRBV5-4,.,TRBJ1-5,CASSSQGANQPQHF,TGTGCCAGCAGCTCACAGGGCGCGAATCAGCCCCAGCATTTT
.,TRBV19,.,TRBJ1-2,CASSDTLGRAGYTF,TGTGCCAGTAGTGACACCCTGGGCAGGGCAGGCTACACCTTC
.,TRBV9,.,TRBJ1-3,CASSPRDGSGNTIYF,TGTGCCAGCAGCCCTAGGGATGGGTCTGGAAACACCATATATTTT
once,TRBV6-1,TRBD1,TRBJ2-2,CASSLDRANTGELFF,TGTGCCAGCAGTCTGGACAGGGCGAACACCGGGGAGCTGTTTTTT
.,TRBV13,.,TRBJ2-7,CASSSRVKTGAYEQYF,TGTGCCAGCAGCTCCCGGGTAAAGACTGGAGCCTACGAGCAGTACTTC
.,TRBV7-2,.,TRBJ1-5,CASSPEINSNQPQHF,TGTGCCAGCAGCCCGGAAATAAATAGCAATCAGCCCCAGCATTTT
.,TRBV18,TRBD2,TRBJ2-7,CASSPLLAGAEQYF,TGTGCCAGCTCACCGCTCCTAGCGGGAGCCGAGCAGTACTTC
.,TRBV30,TRBD2,TRBJ2-1,CAWSVSWASGRDNEQFF,TGTGCCTGGAGTGTATCTTGGGCTAGCGGGAGGGACAATGAGCAGTTCTTC
.,TRBV23-1,.,TRBJ1-2,CASSQGSPQGNNYGYTF,TGCGCCAGCAGTCAAGGCTCGCCCCAGGGTAATAACTATGGCTACACCTTC
once,TRBV11-2,TRBD2,TRBJ2-6,CASSQHSGRLGANVLTF,TGTGCCAGCAGCCAGCATAGCGGGAGACTCGGGGCCAACGTCCTGACTTTC
once,TRBV11-3,.,TRBJ1-4,CASSSSFGATNEKLFF,TGTGCCAGCAGCTCTTCCTTTGGGGCAACTAATGAAAAACTGTTTTTT
.,TRBV2,TRBD1,TRBJ1-4,CASSRTGYEKLFF,TGTGCCAGCAGCCGGACAGGGTACGAAAAACTGTTTTTT
once,TRBV2,.,TRBJ2-7,CASSEALGGSGEQYF,TGTGCCAGCAGTGAAGCGCTGGGTGGATCGGGAGAGCAGTACTTC
.,TRBV28,.,TRBJ2-1,CASSSWGPHNEQFF,TGTGCCAGCAGTTCCTGGGGGCCTCACAATGAGCAGTTCTTC
.,TRBV9,TRBD2,TRBJ2-1,CASSVGTSGRNEQFF,TGTGCCAGCAGCGTTGGGACTAGCGGGAGGAATGAGCAGTTCTTC
.,TRBV18,.,TRBJ2-3,CASSPVQSTDTQYF,TGTGCCAGCTCACCGGTCCAGAGCACAGATACGCAGTATTTT
.,TRBV5-1,.,TRBJ2-7,CASTDSFGQYF,TGCGCCAGCACCGACTCTTTCGGGCAGTACTTC
once,TRBV5-1,.,TRBJ2-2,CASREVAFTGELFF,TGCGCCAGCAGGGAAGTAGCTTTCACCGGGGAGCTGTTTTTT
.,TRBV6-1,TRBD2,TRBJ2-7,CASSRGLAGGAEQYF,TGTGCCAGCAGTCGGGGACTAGCGGGAGGTGCCGAGCAGTACTTC
.,TRBV14,.,TRBJ1-3,CASSLETGNTIYF,TGTGCCAGCAGCCTCGAGACAGGAAACACCATATATTTT
.,TRBV27,.,TRBJ2-7,CASSSTGGGRYEQYF,TGTGCCAGCAGTTCCACCGGGGGCGGTCGTTACGAGCAGTACTTC
.,TRBV30,TRBD1,TRBJ1-2,CALGPRDRYGYTF,TGTGCCCTAGGACCTCGGGACAGATATGGCTACACCTTC
.,TRBV5-1,.,TRBJ2-5,CASSLGGGGETQYF,TGCGCCAGCAGCTTAGGGGGAGGTGGGGAGACCCAGTACTTC
once,TRBV28,.,TRBJ1-2,CASTIRGLYGYTF,TGTGCCAGCACCATAAGGGGATTATATGGCTACACCTTC
.,TRBV25-1,TRBD2,TRBJ2-2,CASSRGGRLDTGELFF,TGTGCCAGCAGTAGGGGCGGGAGATTAGACACCGGGGAGCTGTTTTTT
.,TRBV5-1,.,TRBJ2-7,CATSEGSIPYEQYF,TGCGCCACCTCCGAGGGCTCCATCCCCTACGAGCAGTACTTC
.,TRBV18,.,TRBJ2-7,CASSTTDSYEQYF,TGTGCCAGCTCAACGACAGACTCCTACGAGCAGTACTTC
once,TRBV2,TRBD1,TRBJ2-3,CASTPRGTNTDTQYF,TGTGCCAGCACCCCCAGGGGGACAAACACAGATACGCAGTATTTT
.,TRBV7-8,.,TRBJ1-5,CASGESNQPQHF,TGTGCCTCAGGGGAATCTAATCAGCCCCAGCATTTT
.,TRBV7-2,TRBD2,TRBJ2-5,CASSLGLAGGGQETQYF,TGTGCCAGCAGCCTGGGACTAGCGGGAGGGGGGCAAGAGACCCAGTACTTC
few,TRBV2,.,TRBJ2-1,CASRQGVNNEQFF,TGTGCCAGCAGGCAGGGAGTGAACAATGAGCAGTTCTTC
.,TRBV7-9,TRBD2,TRBJ2-5,CASSSSGRGEETQYF,TGTGCCAGCAGCTCTAGCGGGAGAGGGGAAGAGACCCAGTACTTC
.,TRBV15,TRBD2,TRBJ2-1,CATSRDLAGGGNEQFF,TGTGCCACCAGCAGAGATTTGGCGGGAGGTGGCAATGAGCAGTTCTTC